What follows describes a single T cell receptor (beta chain). There are 13 residues in the CDR3. Germline V gives CDR1 LGHNA, CDR2 YSLEER. V was pared by 5 bases and J by 6 bases, with 2 bases of the junction left unmatched. The data originate from a study of cytomegalovirus exposure and HLA in healthy donors. In the PCR, 60 Vbeta and 13 Jbeta primers were used. TCRdb keeps only in-frame clones here, not all; method: immunoSEQ multiplex PCR. This sample has approximately 200,000 clones, with 70% to 85% found just once. What was sequenced was PBMCs. The receptor comes from a woman between 25 and 40 years old in good health and CMV-seropositive. The chain combines TRBV4-3 with TRBJ1-4; 8 nucleotides line up with TRBD1. This CDR3 is CASSDRGDEKLFF. CDR3 DNA sequence: TGCGCCAGCAGCGACAGGGGAGATGAAAAACTGTTTTTT.